This paragraph reports one T cell receptor (beta chain). Participants, roughly 18 to 100 years old, spanned around 26 US areas. Cohorts were based on clinical histories the participants reported. In the original analysis: Estimated nucleated cell counts came from reference gene primer amplification. Libraries were prepared by immunoSEQ multiplex PCR; TCRdb keeps only in-frame clonotypes and omits some of them. V and J calls plus clone size are reproduced from that table; the DNA served to infer D and trimming. The sample records fewer than 450,000 clones, about 90% being singletons. The CDR3 has 15 amino acids. Germline CDR1 and CDR2: MDHEN and SYDVKM. The ends lost 6 bases at V and 4 bases at J; junction bases unmatched: 2. This sample was taken from a study of blood T cell repertoires in COVID-19.

The chain recombines TRBV28 with TRBJ2-3, with TRBD2 matching 15 bases. Sequencing was performed on PBMCs or T cells enriched from blood (not recorded which). The TCR originated in a woman in her thirties who had recovered from COVID-19. The CDR3: CASSGLAGGPDTQYF. The CDR3 DNA reads TGTGCCAGCAGCGGACTAGCGGGGGGGCCAGATACGCAGTATTTT. Together with reference TRBV28 and TRBJ2-3, the CDR3 gives the full variable domain: DVKVTQSSRYLVKRTGEKVFLECVQDMDHENMFWYRQDPGLGLRLIYFSYDVKMKEKGDIPEGYSVSREKKERFSLILESASTNQTSMYLCASSGLAGGPDTQYFGPGTRLTVL.